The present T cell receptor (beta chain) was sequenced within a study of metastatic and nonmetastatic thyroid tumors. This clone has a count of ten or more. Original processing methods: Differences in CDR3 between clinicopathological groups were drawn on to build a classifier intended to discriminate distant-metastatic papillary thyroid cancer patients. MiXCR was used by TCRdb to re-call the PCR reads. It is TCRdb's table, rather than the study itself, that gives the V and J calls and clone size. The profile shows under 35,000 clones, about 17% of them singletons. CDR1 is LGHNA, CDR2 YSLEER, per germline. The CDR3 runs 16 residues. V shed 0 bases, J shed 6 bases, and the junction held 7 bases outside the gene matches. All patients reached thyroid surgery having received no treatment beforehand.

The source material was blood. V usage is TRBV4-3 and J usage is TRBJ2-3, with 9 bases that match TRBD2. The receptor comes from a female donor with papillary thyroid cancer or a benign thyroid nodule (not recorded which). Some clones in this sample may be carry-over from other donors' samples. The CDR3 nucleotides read TGCGCCAGCAGCCAAGAGTCTAGCGGGGTGAGGGATACGCAGTATTTT. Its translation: CASSQESSGVRDTQYF.